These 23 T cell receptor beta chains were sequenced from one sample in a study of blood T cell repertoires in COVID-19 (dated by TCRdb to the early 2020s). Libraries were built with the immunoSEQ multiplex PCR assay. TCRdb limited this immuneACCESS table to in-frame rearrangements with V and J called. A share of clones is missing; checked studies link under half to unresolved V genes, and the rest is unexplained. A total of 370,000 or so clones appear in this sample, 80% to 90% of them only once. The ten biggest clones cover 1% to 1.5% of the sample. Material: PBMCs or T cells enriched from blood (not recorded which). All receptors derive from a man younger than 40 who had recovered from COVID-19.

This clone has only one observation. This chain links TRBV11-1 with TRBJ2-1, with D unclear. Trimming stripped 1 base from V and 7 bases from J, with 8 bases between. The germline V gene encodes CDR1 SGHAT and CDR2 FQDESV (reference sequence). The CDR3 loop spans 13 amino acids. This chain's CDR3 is CASSLVWPNEQFF. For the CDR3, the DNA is TGTGCCAGCAGCTTAGTCTGGCCAAATGAGCAGTTCTTC.

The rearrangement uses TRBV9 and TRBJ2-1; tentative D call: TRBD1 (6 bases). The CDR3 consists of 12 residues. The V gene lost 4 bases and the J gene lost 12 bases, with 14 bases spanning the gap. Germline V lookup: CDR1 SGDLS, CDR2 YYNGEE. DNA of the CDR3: TGTGCCAGCAGCTCGTACAGGGAGATGCAGTTCTTC. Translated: CASSSYREMQFF. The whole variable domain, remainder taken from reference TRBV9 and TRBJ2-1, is DSGVTQTPKHLITATGQRVTLRCSPRSGDLSVYWYQQSLDQGLQFLIQYYNGEERAKGNILERFSAQQFPDLHSELNLSSLELGDSALYFCASSSYREMQFFGPGTRLTVL.

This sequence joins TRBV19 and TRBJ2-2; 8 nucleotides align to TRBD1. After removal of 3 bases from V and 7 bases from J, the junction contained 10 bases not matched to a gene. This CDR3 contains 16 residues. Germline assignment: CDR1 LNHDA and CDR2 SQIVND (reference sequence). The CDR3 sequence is CASSIWGQDPSGELFF. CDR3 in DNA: TGTGCCAGTAGTATCTGGGGACAGGATCCAAGCGGGGAGCTGTTTTTT. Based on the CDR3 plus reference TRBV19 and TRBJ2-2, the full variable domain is DGGITQSPKYLFRKEGQNVTLSCEQNLNHDAMYWYRQDPGQGLRLIYYSQIVNDFQKGDIAEGYSVSREKKESFPLTVTSAQKNPTAFYLCASSIWGQDPSGELFFGEGSRLTVL.

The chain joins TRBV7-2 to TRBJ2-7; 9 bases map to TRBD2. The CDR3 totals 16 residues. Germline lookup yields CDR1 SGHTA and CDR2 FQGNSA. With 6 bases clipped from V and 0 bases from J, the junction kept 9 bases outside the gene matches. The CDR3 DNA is TGTGCCAGCAGTGCCGCCCCGGGACTAGCCTCCTACGAGCAGTACTTC. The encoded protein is CASSAAPGLASYEQYF. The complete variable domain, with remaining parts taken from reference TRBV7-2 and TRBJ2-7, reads GAGVSQSPSNKVTEKGKDVELRCDPISGHTALYWYRQSLGQGLEFLIYFQGNSAPDKSGLPSDRFSAERTGGSVSTLTIQRTQQEDSAVYLCASSAAPGLASYEQYFGPGTRLTVT.

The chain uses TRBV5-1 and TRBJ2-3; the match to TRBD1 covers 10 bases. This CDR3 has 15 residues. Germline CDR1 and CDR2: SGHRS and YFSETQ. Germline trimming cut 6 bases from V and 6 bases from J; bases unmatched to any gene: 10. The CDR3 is CASTFRDRGPDTQYF. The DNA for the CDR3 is TGCGCCAGCACCTTCCGGGACAGGGGTCCGGATACGCAGTATTTT.

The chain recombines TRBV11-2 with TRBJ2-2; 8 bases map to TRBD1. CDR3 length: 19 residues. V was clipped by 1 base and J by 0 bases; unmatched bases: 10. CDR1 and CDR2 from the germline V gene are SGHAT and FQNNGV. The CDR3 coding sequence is TGTGCCAGCAGCTTAGTAGAGGACAGGGCCTTCGCGAACACCGGGGAGCTGTTTTTT. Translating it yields CASSLVEDRAFANTGELFF.

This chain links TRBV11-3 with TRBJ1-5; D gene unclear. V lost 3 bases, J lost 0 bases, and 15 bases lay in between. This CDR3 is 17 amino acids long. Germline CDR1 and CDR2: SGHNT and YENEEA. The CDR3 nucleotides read TGTGCCAGCAGCTTCTCGAGCGGAGAGATTAGCAATCAGCCCCAGCATTTT. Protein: CASSFSSGEISNQPQHF.

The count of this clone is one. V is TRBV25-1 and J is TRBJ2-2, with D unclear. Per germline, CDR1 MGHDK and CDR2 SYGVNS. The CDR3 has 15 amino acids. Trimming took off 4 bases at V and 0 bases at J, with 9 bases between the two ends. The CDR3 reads CASSVRLSNTGELFF. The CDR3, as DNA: TGTGCCAGCAGTGTGCGACTTTCGAACACCGGGGAGCTGTTTTTT. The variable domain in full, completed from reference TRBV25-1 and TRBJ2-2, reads EADIYQTPRYLVIGTGKKITLECSQTMGHDKMYWYQQDPGMELHLIHYSYGVNSTEKGDLSSESTVSRIRTEHFPLTLESARPSHTSQYLCASSVRLSNTGELFFGEGSRLTVL.

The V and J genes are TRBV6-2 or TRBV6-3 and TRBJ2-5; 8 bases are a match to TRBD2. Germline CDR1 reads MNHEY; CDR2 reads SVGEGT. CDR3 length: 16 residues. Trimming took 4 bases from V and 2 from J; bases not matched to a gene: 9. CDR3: CASSSPQRGRQETQYF. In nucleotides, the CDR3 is TGTGCCAGCAGTTCCCCTCAGCGGGGGCGGCAAGAGACCCAGTACTTC.

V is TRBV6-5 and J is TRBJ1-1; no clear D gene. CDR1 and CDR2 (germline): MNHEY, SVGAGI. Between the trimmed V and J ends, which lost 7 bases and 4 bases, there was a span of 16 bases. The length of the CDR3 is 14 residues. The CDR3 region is CASTKVGQVTEAFF. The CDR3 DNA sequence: TGTGCCAGCACTAAAGTTGGGCAGGTCACTGAAGCTTTCTTT.

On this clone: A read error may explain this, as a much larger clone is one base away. This chain's CDR3 is CASRFTGNTIYF. The CDR3 bases are TGTGCCAGCAGGTTTACAGGAAACACCATATATTTT. This chain uses TRBV12-3 or TRBV12-4 with TRBJ1-3; no reliable D call. Deletions cut 6 bases from V and 4 bases from J, with 7 bases between. The CDR3 sequence is 12 residues long.

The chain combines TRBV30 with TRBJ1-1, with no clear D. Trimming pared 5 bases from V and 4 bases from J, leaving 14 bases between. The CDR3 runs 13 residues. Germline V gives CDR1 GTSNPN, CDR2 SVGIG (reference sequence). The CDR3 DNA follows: TGTGCCTGGGCTCACGCTCTAGCCACTGAAGCTTTCTTT. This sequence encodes CAWAHALATEAFF. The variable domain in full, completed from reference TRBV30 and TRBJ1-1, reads SQTIHQWPATLVQPVGSPLSLECTVEGTSNPNLYWYRQAAGRGLQLLFYSVGIGQISSEVPQNLSASRPQDRQFILSSKKLLLSDSGFYLCAWAHALATEAFFGQGTRLTVV.

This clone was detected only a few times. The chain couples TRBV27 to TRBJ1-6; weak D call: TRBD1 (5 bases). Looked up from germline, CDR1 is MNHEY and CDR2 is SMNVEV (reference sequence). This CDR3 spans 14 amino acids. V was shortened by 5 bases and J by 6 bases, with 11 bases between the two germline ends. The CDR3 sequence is CASSGQGSNSPLHF. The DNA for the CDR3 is TGTGCCAGCAGTGGGCAGGGAAGTAATTCACCCCTCCACTTT.

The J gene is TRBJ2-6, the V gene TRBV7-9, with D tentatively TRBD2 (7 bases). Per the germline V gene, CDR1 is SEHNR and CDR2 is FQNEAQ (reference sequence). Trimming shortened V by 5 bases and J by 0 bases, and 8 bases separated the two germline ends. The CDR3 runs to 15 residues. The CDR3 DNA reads TGTGCCAGCAGCCGGGGGGCCTCTGGGGCCAACGTCCTGACTTTC. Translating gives CASSRGASGANVLTF.

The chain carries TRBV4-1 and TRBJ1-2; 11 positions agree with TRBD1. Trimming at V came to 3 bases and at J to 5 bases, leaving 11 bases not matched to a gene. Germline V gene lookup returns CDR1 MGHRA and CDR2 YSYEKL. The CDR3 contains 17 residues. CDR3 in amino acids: CASSHGFLGTGGYGYTF. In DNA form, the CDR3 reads TGCGCCAGCAGCCACGGATTTCTCGGGACAGGGGGTTATGGCTACACCTTC.

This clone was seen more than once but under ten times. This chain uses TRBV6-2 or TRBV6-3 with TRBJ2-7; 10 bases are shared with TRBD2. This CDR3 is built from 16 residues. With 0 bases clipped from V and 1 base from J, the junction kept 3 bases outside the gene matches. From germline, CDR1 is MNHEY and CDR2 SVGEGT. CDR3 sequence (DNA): TGTGCCAGCAGTTACTCGCCTAGCGGGGGATCCTACGAGCAGTACTTC. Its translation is CASSYSPSGGSYEQYF.

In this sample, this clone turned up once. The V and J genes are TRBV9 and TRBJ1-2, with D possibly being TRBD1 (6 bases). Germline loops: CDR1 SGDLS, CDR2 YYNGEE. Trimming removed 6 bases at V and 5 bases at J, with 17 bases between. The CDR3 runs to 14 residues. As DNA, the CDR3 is TGTGCCAGCACGCCAACCGGGACAAATTATGGCTACACCTTC. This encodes CASTPTGTNYGYTF.

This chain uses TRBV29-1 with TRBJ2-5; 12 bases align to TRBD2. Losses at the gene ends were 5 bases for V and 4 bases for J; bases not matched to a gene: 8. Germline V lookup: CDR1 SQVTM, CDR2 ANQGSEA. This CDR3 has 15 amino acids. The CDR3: CSVMASGGAGETQYF. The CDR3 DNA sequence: TGCAGCGTTATGGCTAGCGGGGGGGCCGGAGAGACCCAGTACTTC.

CDR3 nucleotides: TGTGCCAGCAGCCCCGGGACACCGAACACCGGGGAGCTGTTTTTT. Its translation: CASSPGTPNTGELFF. The chain is built from TRBV5-4 and TRBJ2-2; a possible D gene is TRBD1 (6 bases). The CDR3 has 15 residues. Germline assignment: CDR1 SGHNT and CDR2 YYREEE (reference sequence). Trimming cost V 4 bases and J 0 bases, with 10 bases left between them.

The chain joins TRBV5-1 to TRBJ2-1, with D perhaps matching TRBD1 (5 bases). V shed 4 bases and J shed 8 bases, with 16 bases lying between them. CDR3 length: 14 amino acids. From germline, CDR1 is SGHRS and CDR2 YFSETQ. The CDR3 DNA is TGCGCCAGCAGCGAGAGGACACCTTTGGATGAGCAGTTCTTC. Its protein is CASSERTPLDEQFF. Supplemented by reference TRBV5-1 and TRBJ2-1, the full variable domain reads KAGVTQTPRYLIKTRGQQVTLSCSPISGHRSVSWYQQTPGQGLQFLFEYFSETQRNKGNFPGRFSGRQFSNSRSEMNVSTLELGDSALYLCASSERTPLDEQFFGPGTRLTVL.

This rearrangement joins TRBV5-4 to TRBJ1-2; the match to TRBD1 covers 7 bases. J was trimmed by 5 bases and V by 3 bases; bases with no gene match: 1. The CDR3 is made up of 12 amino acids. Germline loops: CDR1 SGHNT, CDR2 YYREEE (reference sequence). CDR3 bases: TGTGCCAGCAGCTCACAGGGGTATGGCTACACCTTC. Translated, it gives CASSSQGYGYTF. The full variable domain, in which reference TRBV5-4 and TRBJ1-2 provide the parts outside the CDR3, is ETGVTQSPTHLIKTRGQQVTLRCSSQSGHNTVSWYQQALGQGPQFIFQYYREEENGRGNFPPRFSGLQFPNYSSELNVNALELDDSALYLCASSSQGYGYTFGSGTRLTVV.

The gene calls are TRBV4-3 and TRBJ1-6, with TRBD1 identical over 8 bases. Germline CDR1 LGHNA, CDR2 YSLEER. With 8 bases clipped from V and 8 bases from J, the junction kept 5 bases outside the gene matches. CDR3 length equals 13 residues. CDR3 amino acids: CASSDREDSPLHF. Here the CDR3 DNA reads TGCGCCAGCTCGGACAGGGAGGATTCACCCCTCCACTTT.

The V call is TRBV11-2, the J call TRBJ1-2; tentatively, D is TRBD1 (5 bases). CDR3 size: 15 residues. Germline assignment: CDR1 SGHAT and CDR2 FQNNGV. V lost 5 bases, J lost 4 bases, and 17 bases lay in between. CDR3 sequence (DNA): TGTGCCAGCAGCCCAGCCCCAGGGTCGGGCTATGGCTACACCTTC. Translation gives CASSPAPGSGYGYTF.